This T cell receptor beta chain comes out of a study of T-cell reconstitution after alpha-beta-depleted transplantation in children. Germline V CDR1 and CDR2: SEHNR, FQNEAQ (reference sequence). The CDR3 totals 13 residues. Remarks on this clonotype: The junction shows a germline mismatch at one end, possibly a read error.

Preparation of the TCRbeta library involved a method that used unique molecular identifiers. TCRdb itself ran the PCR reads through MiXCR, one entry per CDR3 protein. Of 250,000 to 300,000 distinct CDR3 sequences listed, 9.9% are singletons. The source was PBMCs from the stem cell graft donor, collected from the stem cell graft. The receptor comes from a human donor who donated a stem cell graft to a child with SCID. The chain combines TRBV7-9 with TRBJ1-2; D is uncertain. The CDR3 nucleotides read TGTGCCAGCAGCTTAGATGGACCCTATGGTTACACCTTC. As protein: CASSLDGPYGYTF.